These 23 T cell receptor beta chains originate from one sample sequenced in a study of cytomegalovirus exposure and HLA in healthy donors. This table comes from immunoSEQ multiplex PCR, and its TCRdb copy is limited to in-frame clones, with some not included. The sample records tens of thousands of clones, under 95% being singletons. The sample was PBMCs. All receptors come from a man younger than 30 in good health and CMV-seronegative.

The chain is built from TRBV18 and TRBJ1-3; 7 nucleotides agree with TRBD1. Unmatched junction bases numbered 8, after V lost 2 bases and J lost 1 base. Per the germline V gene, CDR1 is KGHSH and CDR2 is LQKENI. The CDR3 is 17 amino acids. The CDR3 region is CASSPEETGWSGNTIYF. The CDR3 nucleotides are TGTGCCAGCTCACCAGAAGAGACAGGGTGGTCTGGAAACACCATATATTTT. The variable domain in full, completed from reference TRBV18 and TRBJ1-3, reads NAGVMQNPRHLVRRRGQEARLRCSPMKGHSHVYWYRQLPEEGLKFMVYLQKENIIDESGMPKERFSAEFPKEGPSILRIQQVVRGDSAAYFCASSPEETGWSGNTIYFGEGSWLTVV.

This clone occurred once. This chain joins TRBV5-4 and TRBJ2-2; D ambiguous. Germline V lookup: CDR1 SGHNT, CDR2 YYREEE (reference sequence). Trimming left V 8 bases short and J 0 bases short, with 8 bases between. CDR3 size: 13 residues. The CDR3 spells CASASANTGELFF. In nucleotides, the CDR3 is TGTGCCAGTGCGAGCGCGAACACCGGGGAGCTGTTTTTT.

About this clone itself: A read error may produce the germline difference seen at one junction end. The CDR3 here is CASSPARGAFNF. The CDR3 DNA is TGTGCCAGCAGCCCCGCGCGGGGGGCGTTTAATTTT. The chain employs TRBV7-9 and TRBJ2-3, with 8 bases lining up with TRBD2. Per the germline V gene, CDR1 is SEHNR and CDR2 is FQNEAQ (reference sequence). The CDR3 totals 12 residues. The full variable domain, its missing parts supplied by reference TRBV7-9 and TRBJ2-3, is DTGVSQNPRHKITKRGQNVTFRCDPISEHNRLYWYRQTLGQGPEFLTYFQNEAQLEKSRLLSDRFSAERPKGSFSTLEIQRTEQGDSAMYLCASSPARGAFNFGPGTRLTVL.

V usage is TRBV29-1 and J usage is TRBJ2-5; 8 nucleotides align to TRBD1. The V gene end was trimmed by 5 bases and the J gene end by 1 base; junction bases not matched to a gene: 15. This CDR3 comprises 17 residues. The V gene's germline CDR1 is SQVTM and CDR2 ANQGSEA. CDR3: CSVCAVDREITQETQYF. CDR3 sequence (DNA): TGCAGCGTTTGTGCTGTGGACAGGGAGATTACCCAAGAGACCCAGTACTTC.

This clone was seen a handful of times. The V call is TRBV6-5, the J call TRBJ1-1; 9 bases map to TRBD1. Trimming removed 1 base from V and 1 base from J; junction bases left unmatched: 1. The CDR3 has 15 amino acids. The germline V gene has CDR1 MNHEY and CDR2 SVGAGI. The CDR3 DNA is TGTGCCAGCAGTTACTGGGGACAGGGGAACACTGAAGCTTTCTTT. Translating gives CASSYWGQGNTEAFF.

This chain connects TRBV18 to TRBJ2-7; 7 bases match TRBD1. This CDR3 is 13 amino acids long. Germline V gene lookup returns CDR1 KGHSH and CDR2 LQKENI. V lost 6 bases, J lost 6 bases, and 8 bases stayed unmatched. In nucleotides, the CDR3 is TGTGCCAGCTCGCCGACAGGGTTAGGCGAGCAGTACTTC. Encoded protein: CASSPTGLGEQYF.

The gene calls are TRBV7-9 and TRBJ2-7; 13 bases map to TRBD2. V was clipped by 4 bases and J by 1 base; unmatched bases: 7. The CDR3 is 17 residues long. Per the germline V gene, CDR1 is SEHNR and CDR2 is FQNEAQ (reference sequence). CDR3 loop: CASSSGLAGEASYEQYF. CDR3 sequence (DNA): TGTGCCAGCAGCTCTGGACTAGCGGGAGAAGCGTCCTACGAGCAGTACTTC.

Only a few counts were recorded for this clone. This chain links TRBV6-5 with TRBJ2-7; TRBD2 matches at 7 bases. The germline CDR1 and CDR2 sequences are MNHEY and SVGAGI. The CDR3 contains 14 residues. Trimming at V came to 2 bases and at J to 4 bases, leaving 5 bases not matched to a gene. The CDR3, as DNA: TGTGCCAGCAGTTACACTAGCGATGGTTACGAGCAGTACTTC. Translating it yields CASSYTSDGYEQYF.

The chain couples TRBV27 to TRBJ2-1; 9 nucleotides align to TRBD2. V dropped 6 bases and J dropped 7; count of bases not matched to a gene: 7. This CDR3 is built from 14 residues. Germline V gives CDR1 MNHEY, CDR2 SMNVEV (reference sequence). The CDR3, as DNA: TGTGCCAGCAGAAAAGCGGGAGGCAGGAATGAGCAGTTCTTC. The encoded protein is CASRKAGGRNEQFF.

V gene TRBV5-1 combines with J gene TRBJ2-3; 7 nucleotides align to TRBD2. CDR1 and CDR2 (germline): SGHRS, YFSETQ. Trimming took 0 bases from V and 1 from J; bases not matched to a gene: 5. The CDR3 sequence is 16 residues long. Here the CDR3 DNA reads TGCGCCAGCAGCTTGGAGTCTAGCGGAGGCACAGATACGCAGTATTTT. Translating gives CASSLESSGGTDTQYF.

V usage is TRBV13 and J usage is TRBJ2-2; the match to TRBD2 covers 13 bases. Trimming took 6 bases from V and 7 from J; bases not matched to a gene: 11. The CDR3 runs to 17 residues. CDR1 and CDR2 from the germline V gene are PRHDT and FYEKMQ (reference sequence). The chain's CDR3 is CASSPSGTSGTNGELFF. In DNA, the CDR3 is TGTGCCAGCAGTCCCTCCGGGACTAGCGGGACAAACGGGGAGCTGTTTTTT.

The CDR3 here is CAWSVLAGNEQYF. For the CDR3, the DNA is TGTGCCTGGAGTGTACTAGCGGGAAACGAGCAGTACTTC. The rearrangement joins TRBV30 to TRBJ2-7, with 10 bases that match TRBD2. The CDR3 spans 13 residues. V shed 0 bases, J shed 5 bases, and the junction held 1 base outside the gene matches. Germline lookup yields CDR1 GTSNPN and CDR2 SVGIG (reference sequence).

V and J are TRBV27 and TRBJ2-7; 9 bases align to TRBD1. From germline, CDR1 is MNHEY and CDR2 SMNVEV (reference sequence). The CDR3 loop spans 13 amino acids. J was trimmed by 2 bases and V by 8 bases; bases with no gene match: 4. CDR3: CASAWTGAYEQYF. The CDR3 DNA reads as TGTGCCAGCGCCTGGACAGGGGCCTACGAGCAGTACTTC.

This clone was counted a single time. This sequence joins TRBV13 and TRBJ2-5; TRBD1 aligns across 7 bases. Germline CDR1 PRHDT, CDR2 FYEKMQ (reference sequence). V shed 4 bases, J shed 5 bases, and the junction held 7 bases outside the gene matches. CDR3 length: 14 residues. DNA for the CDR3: TGTGCCAGCAGCTGGGGACAGTCTGCGGAGACCCAGTACTTC. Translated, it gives CASSWGQSAETQYF.

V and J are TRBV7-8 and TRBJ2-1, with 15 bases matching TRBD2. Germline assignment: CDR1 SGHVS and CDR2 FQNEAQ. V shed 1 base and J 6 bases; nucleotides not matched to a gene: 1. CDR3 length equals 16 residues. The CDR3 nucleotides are TGTGCCAGCAGCTTAGGGACTAGCGGGAGGGGCAATGAGCAGTTCTTC. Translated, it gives CASSLGTSGRGNEQFF.

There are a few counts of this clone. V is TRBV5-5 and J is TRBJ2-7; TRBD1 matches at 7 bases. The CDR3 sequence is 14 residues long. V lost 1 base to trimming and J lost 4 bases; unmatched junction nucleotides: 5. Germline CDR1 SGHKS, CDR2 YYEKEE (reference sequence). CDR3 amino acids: CASSLIDREYEQYF. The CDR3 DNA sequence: TGTGCCAGCAGCTTGATCGACAGGGAGTACGAGCAGTACTTC.

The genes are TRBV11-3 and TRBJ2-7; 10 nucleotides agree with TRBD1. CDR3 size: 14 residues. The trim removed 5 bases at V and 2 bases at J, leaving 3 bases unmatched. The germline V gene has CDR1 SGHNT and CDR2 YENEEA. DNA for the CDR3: TGTGCCAGCAGCGGGACAGGGGCGGCCTACGAGCAGTACTTC. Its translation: CASSGTGAAYEQYF. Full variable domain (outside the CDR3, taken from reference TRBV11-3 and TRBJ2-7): EAGVVQSPRYKIIEKKQPVAFWCNPISGHNTLYWYLQNLGQGPELLIRYENEEAVDDSQLPKDRFSAERLKGVDSTLKIQPAELGDSAVYLCASSGTGAAYEQYFGPGTRLTVT.

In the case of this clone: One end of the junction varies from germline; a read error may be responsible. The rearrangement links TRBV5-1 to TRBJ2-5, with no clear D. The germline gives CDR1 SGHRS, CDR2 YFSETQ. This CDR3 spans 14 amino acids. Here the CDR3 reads CASSLDGSEETQYF. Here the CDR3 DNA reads TGCGCCAGCAGCTTGGATGGCTCCGAAGAAACCCAGTACTTC.

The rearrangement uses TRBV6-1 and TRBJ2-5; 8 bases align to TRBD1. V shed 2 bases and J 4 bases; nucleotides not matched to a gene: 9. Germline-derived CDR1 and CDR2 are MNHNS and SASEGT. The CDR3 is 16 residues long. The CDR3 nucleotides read TGTGCCAGCAGTGAATCGGTCAGGGGGCGATCAGAGACCCAGTACTTC. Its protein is CASSESVRGRSETQYF.

The CDR3 bases are TGTGCCAGCAGTTCGGGGGGCAGGGACTATGGCTACACCTTC. Translated: CASSSGGRDYGYTF. The rearrangement links TRBV6-6 to TRBJ1-2, with D possibly being TRBD1 (6 bases). Germline CDR1 reads MNHNY; CDR2 reads SVGAGI (reference sequence). Trimming took off 4 bases at V and 3 bases at J, with 12 bases between the two ends. This CDR3 is 14 amino acids long.

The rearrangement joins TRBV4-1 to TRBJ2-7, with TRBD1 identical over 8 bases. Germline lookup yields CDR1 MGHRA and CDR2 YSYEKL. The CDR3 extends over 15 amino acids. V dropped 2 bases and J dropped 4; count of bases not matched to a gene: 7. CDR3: CASSQIQGAHYEQYF. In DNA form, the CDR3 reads TGCGCCAGCAGCCAAATCCAGGGGGCGCATTACGAGCAGTACTTC.

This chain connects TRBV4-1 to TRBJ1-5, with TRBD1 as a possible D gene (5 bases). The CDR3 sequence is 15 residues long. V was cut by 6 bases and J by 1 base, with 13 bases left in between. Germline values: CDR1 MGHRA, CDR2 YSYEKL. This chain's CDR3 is CASSLTGMSNQPQHF. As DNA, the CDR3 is TGCGCCAGCAGTCTCACAGGCATGAGCAATCAGCCCCAGCATTTT.

This CDR3 is CASSLTGDNGEQYF. For the CDR3, the DNA is TGTGCCAGCAGCCTGACAGGGGATAATGGCGAGCAGTACTTC. This chain links TRBV28 with TRBJ2-7; 8 bases agree with TRBD1. CDR1 and CDR2 from the germline V gene are MDHEN and SYDVKM. J was trimmed by 6 bases and V by 6 bases; bases with no gene match: 10. The CDR3 consists of 14 residues.